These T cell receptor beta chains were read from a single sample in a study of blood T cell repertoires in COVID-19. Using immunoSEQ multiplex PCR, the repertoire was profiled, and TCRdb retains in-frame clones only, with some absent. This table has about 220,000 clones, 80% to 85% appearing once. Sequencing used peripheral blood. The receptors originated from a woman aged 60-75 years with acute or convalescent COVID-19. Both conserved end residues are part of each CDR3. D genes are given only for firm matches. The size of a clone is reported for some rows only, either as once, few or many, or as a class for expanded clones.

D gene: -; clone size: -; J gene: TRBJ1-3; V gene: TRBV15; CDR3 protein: CATSISRTRGKAGRGGPVYF; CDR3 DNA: TGTGCCACCAGCATTTCGAGGACGAGAGGCAAAGCCGGACGGGGGGGACCAGTGTATTTT
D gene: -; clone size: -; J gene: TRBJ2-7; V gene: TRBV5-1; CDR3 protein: CASSLAGKYEQYF; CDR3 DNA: TGCGCCAGCAGCTTGGCGGGAAAGTACGAGCAGTACTTC
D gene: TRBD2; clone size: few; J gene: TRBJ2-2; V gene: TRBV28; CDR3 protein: CASSIAGGAGELFF; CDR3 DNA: TGTGCCAGCAGCATAGCGGGGGGCGCCGGGGAGCTGTTTTTT
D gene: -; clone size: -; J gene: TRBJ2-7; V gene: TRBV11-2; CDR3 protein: CASSLGSGAYEQYF; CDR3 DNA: TGTGCCAGCAGCTTAGGTTCGGGGGCCTACGAGCAGTACTTC
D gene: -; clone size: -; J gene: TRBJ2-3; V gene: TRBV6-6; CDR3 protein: CASSYHSGTDTQYF; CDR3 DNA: TGTGCCAGCAGTTACCACTCTGGGACTGATACGCAGTATTTT
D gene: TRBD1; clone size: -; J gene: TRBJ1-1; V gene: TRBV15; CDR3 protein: CATSRDRTGRNTEAFF; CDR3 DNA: TGTGCCACCAGCAGAGATAGGACAGGGAGGAACACTGAAGCTTTCTTT
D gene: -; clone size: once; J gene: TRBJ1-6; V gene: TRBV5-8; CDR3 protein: CASSLTGFLPPLHF; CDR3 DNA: TGTGCCAGCAGCTTAACAGGGTTCCTTCCACCCCTCCACTTT
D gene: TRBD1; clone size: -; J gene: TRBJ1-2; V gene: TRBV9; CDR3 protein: CASSIQGAGYGYTF; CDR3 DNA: TGTGCCAGCAGCATCCAGGGGGCCGGCTATGGCTACACCTTC
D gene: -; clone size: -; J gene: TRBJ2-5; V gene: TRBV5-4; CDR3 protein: CASSTSQETQYF; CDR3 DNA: TGTGCCAGCAGCACATCACAAGAGACCCAGTACTTC
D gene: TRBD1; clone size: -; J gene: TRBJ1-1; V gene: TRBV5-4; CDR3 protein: CASSLGGDSEAFF; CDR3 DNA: TGTGCCAGCAGCTTGGGGGGGGACAGTGAAGCTTTCTTT
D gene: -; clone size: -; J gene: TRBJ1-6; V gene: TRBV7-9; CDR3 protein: CASSFGGLYGSPLHF; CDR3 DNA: TGTGCCAGCAGCTTTGGCGGTCTTTATGGATCACCCCTCCACTTT
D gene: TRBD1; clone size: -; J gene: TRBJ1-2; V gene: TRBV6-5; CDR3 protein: CASRWTGGDNYGYTF; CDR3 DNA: TGTGCCAGCAGGTGGACAGGGGGCGATAACTATGGCTACACCTTC
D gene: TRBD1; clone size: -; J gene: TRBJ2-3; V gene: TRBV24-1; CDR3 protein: CATYRGWTDTQYF; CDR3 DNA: TGTGCCACGTACAGGGGGTGGACAGATACGCAGTATTTT
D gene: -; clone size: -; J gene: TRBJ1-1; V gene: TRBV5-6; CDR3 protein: CASSGGQEGRDTEAFF; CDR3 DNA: TGTGCCAGCAGCGGGGGACAAGAAGGGAGGGACACTGAAGCTTTCTTT
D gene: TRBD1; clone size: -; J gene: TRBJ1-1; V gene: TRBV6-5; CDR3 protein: CASSHRGGNTEAFF; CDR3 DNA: TGTGCCAGCAGTCACAGGGGGGGGAACACTGAAGCTTTCTTT
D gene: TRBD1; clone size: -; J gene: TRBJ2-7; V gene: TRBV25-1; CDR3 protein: CASSEPGQGREQYF; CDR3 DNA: TGTGCCAGCAGTGAACCCGGACAGGGCCGCGAGCAGTACTTC
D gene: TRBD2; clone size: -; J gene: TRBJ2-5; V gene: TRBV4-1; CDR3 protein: CASSQEAGGRETQYF; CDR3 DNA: TGCGCCAGCAGCCAAGAAGCGGGGGGGAGGGAGACCCAGTACTTC
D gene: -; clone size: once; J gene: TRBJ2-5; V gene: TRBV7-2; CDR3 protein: CASSRSGAVETQYF; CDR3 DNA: TGTGCCAGCAGCCGTAGTGGGGCGGTAGAGACCCAGTACTTC